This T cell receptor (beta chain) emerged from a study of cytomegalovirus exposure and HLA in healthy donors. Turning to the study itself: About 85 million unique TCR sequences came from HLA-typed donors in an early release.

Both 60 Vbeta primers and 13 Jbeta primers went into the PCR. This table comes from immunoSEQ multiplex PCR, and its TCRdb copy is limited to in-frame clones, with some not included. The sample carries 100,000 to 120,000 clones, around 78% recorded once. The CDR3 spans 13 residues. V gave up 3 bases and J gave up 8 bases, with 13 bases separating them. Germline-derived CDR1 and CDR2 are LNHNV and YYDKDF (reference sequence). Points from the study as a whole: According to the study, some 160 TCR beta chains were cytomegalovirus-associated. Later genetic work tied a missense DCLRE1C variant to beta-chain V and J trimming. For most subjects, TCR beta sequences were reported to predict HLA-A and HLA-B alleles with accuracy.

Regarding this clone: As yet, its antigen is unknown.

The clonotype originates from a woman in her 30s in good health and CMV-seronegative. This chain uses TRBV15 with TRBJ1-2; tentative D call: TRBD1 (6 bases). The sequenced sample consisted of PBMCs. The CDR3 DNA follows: TGTGCCACCAGCAGCATACAGGGAAGGGGCTACACCTTC. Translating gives CATSSIQGRGYTF.